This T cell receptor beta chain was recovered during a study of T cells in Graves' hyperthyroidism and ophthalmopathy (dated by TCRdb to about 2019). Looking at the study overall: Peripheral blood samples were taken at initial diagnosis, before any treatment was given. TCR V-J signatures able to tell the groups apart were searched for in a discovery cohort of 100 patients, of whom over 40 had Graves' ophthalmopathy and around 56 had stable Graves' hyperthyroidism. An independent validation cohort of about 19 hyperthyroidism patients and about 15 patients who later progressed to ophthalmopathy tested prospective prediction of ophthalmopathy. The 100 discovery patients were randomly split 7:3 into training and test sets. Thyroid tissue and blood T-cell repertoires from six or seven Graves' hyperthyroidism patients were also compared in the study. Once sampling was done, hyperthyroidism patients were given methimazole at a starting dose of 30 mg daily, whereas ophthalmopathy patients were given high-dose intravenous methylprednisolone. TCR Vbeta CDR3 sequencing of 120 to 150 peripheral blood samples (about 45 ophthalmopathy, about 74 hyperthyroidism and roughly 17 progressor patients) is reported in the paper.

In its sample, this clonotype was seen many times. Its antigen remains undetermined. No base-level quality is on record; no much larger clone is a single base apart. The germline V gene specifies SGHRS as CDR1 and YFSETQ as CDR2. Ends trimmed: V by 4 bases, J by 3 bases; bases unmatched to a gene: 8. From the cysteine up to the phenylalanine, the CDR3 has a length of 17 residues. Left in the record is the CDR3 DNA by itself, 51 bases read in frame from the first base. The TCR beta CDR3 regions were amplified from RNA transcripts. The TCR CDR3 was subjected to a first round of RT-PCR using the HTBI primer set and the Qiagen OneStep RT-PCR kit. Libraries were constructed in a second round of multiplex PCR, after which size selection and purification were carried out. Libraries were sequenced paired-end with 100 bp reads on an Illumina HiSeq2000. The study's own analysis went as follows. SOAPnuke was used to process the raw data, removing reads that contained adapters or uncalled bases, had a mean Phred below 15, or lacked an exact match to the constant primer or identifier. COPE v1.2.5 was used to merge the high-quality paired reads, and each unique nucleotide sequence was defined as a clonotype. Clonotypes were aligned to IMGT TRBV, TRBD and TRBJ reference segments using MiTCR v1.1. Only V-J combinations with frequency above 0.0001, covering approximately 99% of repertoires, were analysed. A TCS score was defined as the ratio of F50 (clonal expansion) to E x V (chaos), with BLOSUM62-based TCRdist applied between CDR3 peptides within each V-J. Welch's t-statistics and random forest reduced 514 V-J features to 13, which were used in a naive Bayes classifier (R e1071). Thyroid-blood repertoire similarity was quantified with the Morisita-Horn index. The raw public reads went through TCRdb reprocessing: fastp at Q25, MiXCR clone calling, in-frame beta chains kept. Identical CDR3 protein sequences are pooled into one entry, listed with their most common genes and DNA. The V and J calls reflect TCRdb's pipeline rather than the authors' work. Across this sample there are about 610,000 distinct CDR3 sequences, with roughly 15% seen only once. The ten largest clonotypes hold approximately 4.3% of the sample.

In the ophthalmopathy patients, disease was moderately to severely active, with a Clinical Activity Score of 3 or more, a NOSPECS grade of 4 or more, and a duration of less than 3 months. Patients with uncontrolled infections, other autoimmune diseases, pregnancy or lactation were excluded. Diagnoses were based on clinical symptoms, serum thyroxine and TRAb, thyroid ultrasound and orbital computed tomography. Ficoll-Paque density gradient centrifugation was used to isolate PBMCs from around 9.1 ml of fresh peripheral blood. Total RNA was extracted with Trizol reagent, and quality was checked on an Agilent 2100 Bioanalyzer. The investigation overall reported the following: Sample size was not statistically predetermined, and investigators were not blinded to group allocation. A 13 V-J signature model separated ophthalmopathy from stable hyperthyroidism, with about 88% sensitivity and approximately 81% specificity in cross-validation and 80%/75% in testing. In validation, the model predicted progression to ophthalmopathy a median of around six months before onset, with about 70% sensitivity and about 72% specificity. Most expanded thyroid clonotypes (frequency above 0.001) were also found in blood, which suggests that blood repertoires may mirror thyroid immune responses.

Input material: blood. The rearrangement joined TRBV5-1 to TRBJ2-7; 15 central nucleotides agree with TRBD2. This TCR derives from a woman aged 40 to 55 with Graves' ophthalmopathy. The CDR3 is CASSPGLAGGYLYEQYF. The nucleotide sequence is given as TGCGCCAGCAGCCCGGGACTAGCGGGAGGTTACCTCTACGAGCAGTACTTC.